The 5 T cell receptor beta chains listed next were all sequenced from one sample in a study of cytomegalovirus exposure and HLA in healthy donors. PCR used 60 Vbeta primers and 13 Jbeta primers. Only in-frame clones appear in the TCRdb table, and some are missing; sequencing was by immunoSEQ multiplex PCR. The sample has 70,000 to 95,000 clones, about 78% seen once. The sample comprised PBMCs. The receptors were gathered from a man aged 35 to 55 in good health and CMV-seronegative.

The gene calls are TRBV6-5 and TRBJ2-7; 9 bases align to TRBD2. Germline loops: CDR1 MNHEY, CDR2 SVGAGI. Trimming removed 6 bases from V and 7 bases from J; junction bases left unmatched: 10. The CDR3 sequence is 14 residues long. CDR3 sequence: CASREAGGPEEQYF. The DNA for the CDR3 is TGTGCCAGCAGGGAGGCGGGAGGGCCTGAAGAGCAGTACTTC.

The CDR3 loop is CASSTGQGPSYEQYF. The DNA of the CDR3 is TGTGCCAGCAGCACGGGACAGGGTCCCTCCTACGAGCAGTACTTC. The chain uses TRBV28 and TRBJ2-7; 9 bases agree with TRBD1. Germline loops: CDR1 MDHEN, CDR2 SYDVKM. The CDR3 runs to 15 residues. V lost 6 bases and J lost 0; bases outside the gene matches: 6.

This clone was detected only a few times. The chain recombines TRBV6-4 with TRBJ2-3; 12 bases fit TRBD1. CDR3 size: 15 residues. CDR1 is MRHNA, CDR2 SNTAGT, per germline. The V segment lost 2 bases and the J segment 4 bases; nucleotides outside the gene matches: 1. CDR3 sequence (DNA): TGTGCCAGCAGTGACGGGACAGGGGGCGCAGATACGCAGTATTTT. Its protein is CASSDGTGGADTQYF.

The chain is built from TRBV18 and TRBJ1-1; 7 nucleotides align to TRBD1. The length of the CDR3 is 15 residues. Germline trimming cut 3 bases from V and 1 base from J; bases unmatched to any gene: 5. The V gene's germline CDR1 is KGHSH and CDR2 LQKENI. The CDR3 nucleotides read TGTGCCAGCTCACCGCTTGGGACAGCGAACACTGAAGCTTTCTTT. Translation gives CASSPLGTANTEAFF.

Only a few counts were recorded for this clone. The chain combines TRBV14 with TRBJ2-5, with 14 nucleotides matching TRBD2. CDR1 and CDR2 (germline): SGHDN, FVKESK. V trimming: 0 bases; J trimming: 3 bases; junction bases outside the gene matches: 9. This CDR3 region has 19 residues. The CDR3 nucleotides read TGTGCCAGCAGCCAAGATCTGACAGGGACTAGCGGGAGAGAAGAGACCCAGTACTTC. Translated: CASSQDLTGTSGREETQYF.